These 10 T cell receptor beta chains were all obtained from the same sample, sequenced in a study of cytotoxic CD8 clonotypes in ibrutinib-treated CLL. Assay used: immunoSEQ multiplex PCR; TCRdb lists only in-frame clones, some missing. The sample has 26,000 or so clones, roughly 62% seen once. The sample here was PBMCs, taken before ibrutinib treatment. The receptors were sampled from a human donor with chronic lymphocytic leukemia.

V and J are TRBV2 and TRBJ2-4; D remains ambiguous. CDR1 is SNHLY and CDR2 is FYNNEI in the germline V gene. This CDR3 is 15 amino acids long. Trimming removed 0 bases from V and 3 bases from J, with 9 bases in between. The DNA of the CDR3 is TGTGCCAGCAGTGAAGCGCGGCTAGTCAAAAACATTCAGTACTTC. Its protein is CASSEARLVKNIQYF.

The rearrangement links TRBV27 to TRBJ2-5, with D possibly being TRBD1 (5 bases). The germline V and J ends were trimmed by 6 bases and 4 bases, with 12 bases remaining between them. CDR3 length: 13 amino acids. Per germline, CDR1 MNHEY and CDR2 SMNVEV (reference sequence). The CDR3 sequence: CASRGQGIETQYF. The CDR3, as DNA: TGTGCCAGCAGGGGTCAGGGAATAGAGACCCAGTACTTC.

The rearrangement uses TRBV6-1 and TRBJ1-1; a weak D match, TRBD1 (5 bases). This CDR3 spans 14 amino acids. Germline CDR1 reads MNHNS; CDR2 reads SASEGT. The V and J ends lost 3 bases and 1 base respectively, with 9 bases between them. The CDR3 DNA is TGTGCCAGCAGTGACTTCAGGGAGAACACTGAAGCTTTCTTT. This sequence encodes CASSDFRENTEAFF.

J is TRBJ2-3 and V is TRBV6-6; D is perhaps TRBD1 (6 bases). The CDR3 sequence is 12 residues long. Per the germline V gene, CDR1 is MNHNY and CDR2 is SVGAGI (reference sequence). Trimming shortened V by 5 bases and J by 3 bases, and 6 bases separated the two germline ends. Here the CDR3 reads CASSTGTDTQYF. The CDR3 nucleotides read TGTGCCAGCAGTACAGGGACAGATACGCAGTATTTT.

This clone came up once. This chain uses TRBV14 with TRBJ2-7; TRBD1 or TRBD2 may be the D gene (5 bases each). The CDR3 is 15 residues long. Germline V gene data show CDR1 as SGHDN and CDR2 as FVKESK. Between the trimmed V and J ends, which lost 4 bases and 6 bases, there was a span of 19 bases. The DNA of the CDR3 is TGTGCCAGCAGCCCGATTGGGGACCCAAGGGGCGAGCAGTACTTC. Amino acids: CASSPIGDPRGEQYF.

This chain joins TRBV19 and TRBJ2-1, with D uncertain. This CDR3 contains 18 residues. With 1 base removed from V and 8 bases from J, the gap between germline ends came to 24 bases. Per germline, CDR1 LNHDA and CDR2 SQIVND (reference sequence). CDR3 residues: CASSIALPSSSASYEQFF. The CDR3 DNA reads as TGTGCCAGTAGTATAGCCCTCCCCTCGAGCTCGGCTAGTTATGAGCAGTTCTTC. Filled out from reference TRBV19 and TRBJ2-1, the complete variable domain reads DGGITQSPKYLFRKEGQNVTLSCEQNLNHDAMYWYRQDPGQGLRLIYYSQIVNDFQKGDIAEGYSVSREKKESFPLTVTSAQKNPTAFYLCASSIALPSSSASYEQFFGPGTRLTVL.

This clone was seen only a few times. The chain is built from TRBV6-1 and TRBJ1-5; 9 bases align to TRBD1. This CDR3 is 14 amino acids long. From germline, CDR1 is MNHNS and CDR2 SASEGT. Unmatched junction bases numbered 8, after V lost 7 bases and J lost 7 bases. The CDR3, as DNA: TGTGCCAGCACCTTGGACAGGGGACACCAGCCCCAGCATTTT. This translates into CASTLDRGHQPQHF.

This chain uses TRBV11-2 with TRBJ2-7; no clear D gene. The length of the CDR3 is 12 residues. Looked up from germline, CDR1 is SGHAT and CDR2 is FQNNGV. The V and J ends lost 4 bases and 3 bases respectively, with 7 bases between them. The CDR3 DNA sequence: TGTGCCAGCAGCTCAGCTTTCTACGAGCAGTACTTC. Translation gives CASSSAFYEQYF.

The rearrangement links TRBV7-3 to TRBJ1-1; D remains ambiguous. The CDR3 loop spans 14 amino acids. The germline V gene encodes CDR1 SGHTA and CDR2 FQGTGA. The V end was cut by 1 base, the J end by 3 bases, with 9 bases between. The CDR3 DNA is TGTGCCAGCAGCTTAATGGGTTCAGACACTGAAGCTTTCTTT. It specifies CASSLMGSDTEAFF. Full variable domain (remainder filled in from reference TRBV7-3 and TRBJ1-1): GAGVSQTPSNKVTEKGKYVELRCDPISGHTALYWYRQSLGQGPEFLIYFQGTGAADDSGLPNDRFFAVRPEGSVSTLKIQRTERGDSAVYLCASSLMGSDTEAFFGQGTRLTVV.

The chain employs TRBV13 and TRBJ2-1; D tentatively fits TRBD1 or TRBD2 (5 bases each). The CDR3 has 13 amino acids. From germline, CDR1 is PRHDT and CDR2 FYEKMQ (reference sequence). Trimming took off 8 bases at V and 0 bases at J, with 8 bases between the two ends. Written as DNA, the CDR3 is TGTGCCAGCGGGACCCACTCCTACAATGAGCAGTTCTTC. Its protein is CASGTHSYNEQFF.